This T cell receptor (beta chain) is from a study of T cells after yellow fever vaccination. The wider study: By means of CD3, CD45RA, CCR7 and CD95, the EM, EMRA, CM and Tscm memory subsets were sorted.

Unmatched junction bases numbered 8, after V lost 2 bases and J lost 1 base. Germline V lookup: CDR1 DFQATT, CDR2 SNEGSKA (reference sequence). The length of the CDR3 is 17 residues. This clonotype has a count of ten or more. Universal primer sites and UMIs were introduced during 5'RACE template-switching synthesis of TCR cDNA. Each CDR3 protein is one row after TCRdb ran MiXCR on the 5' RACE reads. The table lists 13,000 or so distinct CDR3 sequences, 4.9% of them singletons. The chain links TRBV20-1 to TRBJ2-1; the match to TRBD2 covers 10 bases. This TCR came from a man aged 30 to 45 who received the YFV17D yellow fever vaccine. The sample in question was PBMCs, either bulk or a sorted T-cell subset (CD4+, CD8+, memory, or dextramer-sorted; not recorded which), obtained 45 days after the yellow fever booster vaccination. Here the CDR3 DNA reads TGCAGTGCTAGATCCTCTAGCGGGAGCGATTCCTACAATGAGCAGTTCTTC. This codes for CSARSSSGSDSYNEQFF.